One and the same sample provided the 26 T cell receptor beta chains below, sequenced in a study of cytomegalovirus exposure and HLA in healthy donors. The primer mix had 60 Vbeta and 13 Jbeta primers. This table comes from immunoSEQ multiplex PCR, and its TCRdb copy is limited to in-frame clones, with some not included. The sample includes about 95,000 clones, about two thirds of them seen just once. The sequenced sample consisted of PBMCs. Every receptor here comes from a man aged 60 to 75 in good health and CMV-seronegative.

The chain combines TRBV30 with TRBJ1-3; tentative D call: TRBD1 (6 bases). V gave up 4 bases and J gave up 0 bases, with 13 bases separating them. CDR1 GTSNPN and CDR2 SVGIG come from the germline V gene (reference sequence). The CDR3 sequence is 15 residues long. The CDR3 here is CAWTGQFFSGNTIYF. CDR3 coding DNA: TGTGCCTGGACCGGACAGTTTTTCTCTGGAAACACCATATATTTT.

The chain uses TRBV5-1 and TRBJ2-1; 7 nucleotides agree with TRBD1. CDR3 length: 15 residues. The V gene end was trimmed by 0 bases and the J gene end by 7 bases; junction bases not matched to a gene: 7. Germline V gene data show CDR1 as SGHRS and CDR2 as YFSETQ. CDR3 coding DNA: TGCGCCAGCAGCTTGGTATTCGACAGGGAGAATGAGCAGTTCTTC. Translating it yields CASSLVFDRENEQFF.

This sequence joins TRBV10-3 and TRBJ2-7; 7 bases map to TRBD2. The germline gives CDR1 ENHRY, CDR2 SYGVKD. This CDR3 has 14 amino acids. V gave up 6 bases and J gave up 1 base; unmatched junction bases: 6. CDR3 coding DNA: TGTGCCATCAGGGGGGGGGAAGGGTCCTACGAGCAGTACTTC. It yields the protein CAIRGGEGSYEQYF.

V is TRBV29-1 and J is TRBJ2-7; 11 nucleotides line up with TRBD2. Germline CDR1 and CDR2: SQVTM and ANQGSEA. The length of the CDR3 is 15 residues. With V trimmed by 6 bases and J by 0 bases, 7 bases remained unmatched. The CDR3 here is CSVVRLAGISYEQYF. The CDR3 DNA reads TGCAGCGTCGTAAGACTAGCGGGGATCTCCTACGAGCAGTACTTC.

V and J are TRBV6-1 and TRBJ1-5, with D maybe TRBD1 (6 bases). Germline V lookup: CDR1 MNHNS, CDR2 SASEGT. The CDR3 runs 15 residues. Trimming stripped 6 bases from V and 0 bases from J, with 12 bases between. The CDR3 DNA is TGTGCCAGCAGACCTGGACAGATTAGCAATCAGCCCCAGCATTTT. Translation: CASRPGQISNQPQHF.

The CDR3 nucleotides are TGCGCCAGCAGCTTGGAACTAGCGGACTCCTACAATGAGCAGTTCTTC. Translation gives CASSLELADSYNEQFF. The chain is built from TRBV5-1 and TRBJ2-1, with 8 bases aligning to TRBD2. CDR3 length: 16 residues. The V and J ends lost 0 bases and 0 bases, in that order; junction bases with no gene match: 2. Germline CDR1 and CDR2: SGHRS and YFSETQ.

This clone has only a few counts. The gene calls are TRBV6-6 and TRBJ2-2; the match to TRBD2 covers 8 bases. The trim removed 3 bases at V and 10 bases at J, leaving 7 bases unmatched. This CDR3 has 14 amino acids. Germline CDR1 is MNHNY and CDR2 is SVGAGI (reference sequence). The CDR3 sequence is CASSYDERGQELFF. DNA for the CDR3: TGTGCCAGCAGTTATGACGAGCGGGGGCAGGAGCTGTTTTTT.

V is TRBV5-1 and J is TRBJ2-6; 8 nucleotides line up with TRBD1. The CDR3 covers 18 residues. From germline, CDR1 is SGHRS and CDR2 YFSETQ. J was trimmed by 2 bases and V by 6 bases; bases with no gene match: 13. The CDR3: CASTVPGAGGAGANVLTF. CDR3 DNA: TGCGCCAGCACCGTTCCCGGGGCAGGGGGCGCTGGGGCCAACGTCCTGACTTTC.

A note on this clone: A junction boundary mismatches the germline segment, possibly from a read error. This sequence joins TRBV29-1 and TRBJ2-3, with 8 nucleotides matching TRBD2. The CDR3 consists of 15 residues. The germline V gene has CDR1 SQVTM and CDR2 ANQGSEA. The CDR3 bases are TGCAGCGTTGGTCCAGCGGGAGTTGGAACAGGTACGCAGTATTTT. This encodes CSVGPAGVGTGTQYF.

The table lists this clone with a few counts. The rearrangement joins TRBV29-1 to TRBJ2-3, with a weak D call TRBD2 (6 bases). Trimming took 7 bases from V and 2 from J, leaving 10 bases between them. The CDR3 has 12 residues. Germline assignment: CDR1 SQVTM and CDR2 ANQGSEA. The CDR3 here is CSGRDFTDTQYF. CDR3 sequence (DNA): TGCAGCGGCCGGGACTTCACAGATACGCAGTATTTT.

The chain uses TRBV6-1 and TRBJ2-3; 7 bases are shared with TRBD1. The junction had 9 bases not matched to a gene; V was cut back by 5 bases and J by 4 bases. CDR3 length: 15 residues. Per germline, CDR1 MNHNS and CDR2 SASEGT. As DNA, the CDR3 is TGTGCCAGCAGTTTCCACAGGGGAAAGGCAGATACGCAGTATTTT. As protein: CASSFHRGKADTQYF.

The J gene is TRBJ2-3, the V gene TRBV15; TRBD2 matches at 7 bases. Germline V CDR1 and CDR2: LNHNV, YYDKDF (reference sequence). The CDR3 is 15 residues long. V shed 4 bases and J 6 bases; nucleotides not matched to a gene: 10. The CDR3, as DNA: TGTGCCACCAGCACTTATAGCGGGCTAGTGGATACGCAGTATTTT. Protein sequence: CATSTYSGLVDTQYF. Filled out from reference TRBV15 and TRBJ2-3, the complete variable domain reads DAMVIQNPRYQVTQFGKPVTLSCSQTLNHNVMYWYQQKSSQAPKLLFHYYDKDFNNEADTPDNFQSRRPNTSFCFLDIRSPGLGDTAMYLCATSTYSGLVDTQYFGPGTRLTVL.

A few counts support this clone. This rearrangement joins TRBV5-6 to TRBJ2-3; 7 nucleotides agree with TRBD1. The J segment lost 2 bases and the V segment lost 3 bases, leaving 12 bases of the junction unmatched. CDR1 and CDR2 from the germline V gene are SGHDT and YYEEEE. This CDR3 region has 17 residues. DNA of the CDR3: TGTGCCAGCAGCTCACCCCGGACAGGTACTTACACAGATACGCAGTATTTT. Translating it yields CASSSPRTGTYTDTQYF.

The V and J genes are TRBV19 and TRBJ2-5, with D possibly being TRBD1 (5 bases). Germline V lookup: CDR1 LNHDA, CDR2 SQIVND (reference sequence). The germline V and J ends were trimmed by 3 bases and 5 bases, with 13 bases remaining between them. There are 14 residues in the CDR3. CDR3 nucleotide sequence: TGTGCCAGTAGTATTTTCGGTCAGGGCGAGACCCAGTACTTC. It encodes CASSIFGQGETQYF.

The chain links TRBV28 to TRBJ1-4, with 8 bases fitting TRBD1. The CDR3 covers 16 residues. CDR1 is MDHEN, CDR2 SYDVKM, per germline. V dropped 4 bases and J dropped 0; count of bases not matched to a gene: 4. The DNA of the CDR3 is TGTGCCAGCAGTTCCCGACAGGGGACAACTAATGAAAAACTGTTTTTT. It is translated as CASSSRQGTTNEKLFF.

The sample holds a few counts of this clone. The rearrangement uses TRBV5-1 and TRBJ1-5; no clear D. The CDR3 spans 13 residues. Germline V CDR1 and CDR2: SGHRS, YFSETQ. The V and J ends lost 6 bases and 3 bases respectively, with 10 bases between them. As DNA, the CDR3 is TGCGCCAGCACGCGGTTGGCCAATCAGCCCCAGCATTTT. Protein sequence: CASTRLANQPQHF.

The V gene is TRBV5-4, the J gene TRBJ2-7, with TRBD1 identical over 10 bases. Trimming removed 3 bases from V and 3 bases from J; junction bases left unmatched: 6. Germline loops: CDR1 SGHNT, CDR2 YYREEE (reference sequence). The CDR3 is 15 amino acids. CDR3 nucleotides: TGTGCCAGCAGCTCTGGACAGGGGGAGTTCTACGAGCAGTACTTC. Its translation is CASSSGQGEFYEQYF.

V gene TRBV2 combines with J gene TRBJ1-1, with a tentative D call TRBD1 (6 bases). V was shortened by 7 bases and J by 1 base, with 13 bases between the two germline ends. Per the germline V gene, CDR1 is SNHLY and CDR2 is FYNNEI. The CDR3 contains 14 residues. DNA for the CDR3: TGTGCCAGCACCAGGGGAAGTTCGAACACTGAAGCTTTCTTT. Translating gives CASTRGSSNTEAFF.

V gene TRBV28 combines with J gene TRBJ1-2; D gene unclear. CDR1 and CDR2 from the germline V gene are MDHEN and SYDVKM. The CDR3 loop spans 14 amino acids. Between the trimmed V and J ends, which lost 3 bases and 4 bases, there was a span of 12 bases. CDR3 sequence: CASSFPTRIYGYTF. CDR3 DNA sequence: TGTGCCAGCAGTTTCCCGACACGGATCTATGGCTACACCTTC.

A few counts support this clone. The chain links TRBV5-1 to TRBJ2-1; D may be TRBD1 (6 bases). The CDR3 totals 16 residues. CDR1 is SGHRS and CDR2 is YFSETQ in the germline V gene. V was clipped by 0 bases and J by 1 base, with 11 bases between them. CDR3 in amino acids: CASSLVAGASYNEQFF. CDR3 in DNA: TGCGCCAGCAGCTTGGTTGCAGGGGCTTCCTACAATGAGCAGTTCTTC.

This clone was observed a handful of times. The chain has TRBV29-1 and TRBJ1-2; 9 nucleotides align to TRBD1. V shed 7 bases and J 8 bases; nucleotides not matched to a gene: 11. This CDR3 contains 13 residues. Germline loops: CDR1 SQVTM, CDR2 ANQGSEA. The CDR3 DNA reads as TGCAGCGCCCCTGGACAGGGGATCGAGGGCTACACCTTC. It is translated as CSAPGQGIEGYTF.

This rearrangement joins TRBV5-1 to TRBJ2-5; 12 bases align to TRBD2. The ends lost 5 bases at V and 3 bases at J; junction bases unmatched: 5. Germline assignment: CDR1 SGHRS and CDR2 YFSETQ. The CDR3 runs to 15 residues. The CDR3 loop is CASRSRLAGEETQYF. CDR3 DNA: TGCGCCAGCAGGTCCAGACTAGCGGGGGAAGAGACCCAGTACTTC. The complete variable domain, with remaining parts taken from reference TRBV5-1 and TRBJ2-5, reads KAGVTQTPRYLIKTRGQQVTLSCSPISGHRSVSWYQQTPGQGLQFLFEYFSETQRNKGNFPGRFSGRQFSNSRSEMNVSTLELGDSALYLCASRSRLAGEETQYFGPGTRLLVL.

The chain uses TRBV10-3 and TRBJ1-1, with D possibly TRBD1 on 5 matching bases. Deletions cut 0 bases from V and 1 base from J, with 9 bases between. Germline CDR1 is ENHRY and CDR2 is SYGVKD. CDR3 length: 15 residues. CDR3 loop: CAISESGGGNTEAFF. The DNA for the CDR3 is TGTGCCATCAGTGAGTCCGGCGGGGGGAACACTGAAGCTTTCTTT.

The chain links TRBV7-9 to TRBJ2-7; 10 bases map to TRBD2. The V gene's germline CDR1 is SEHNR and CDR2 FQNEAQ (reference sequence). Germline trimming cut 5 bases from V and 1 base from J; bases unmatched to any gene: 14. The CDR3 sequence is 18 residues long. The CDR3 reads CASSPPALAGAKSYEQYF. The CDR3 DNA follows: TGTGCCAGCAGCCCGCCCGCGCTAGCGGGAGCAAAATCCTACGAGCAGTACTTC.

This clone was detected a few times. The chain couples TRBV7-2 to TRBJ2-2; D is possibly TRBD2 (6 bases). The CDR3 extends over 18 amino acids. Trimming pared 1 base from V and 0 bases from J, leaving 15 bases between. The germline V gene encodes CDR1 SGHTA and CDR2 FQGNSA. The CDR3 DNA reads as TGTGCCAGCAGCTTAGGGGCAGAGCGGGCCGCGAACACCGGGGAGCTGTTTTTT. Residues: CASSLGAERAANTGELFF.

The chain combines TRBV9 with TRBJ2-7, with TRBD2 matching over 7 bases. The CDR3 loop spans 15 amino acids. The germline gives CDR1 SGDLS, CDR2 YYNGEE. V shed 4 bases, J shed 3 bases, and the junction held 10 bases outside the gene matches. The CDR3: CASSPRVAGIYEQYF. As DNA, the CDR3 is TGTGCCAGCAGCCCCCGGGTAGCGGGCATCTACGAGCAGTACTTC. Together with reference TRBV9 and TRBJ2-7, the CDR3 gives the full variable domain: DSGVTQTPKHLITATGQRVTLRCSPRSGDLSVYWYQQSLDQGLQFLIQYYNGEERAKGNILERFSAQQFPDLHSELNLSSLELGDSALYFCASSPRVAGIYEQYFGPGTRLTVT.